A single sample gave rise to the 3 T cell receptor beta chains below, sequenced in a study of OX40 agonist ivuxolimab in advanced cancers. This table comes from immunoSEQ multiplex PCR, and its TCRdb copy is limited to in-frame clones, with some not included. The sample shows 45,000 to 60,000 clones, 88% of them seen only once. This specimen consisted of CD4+ or CD8+ T cells sorted from blood, obtained in a trial of the OX40 agonist ivuxolimab. These receptors were taken from an adult with an advanced solid tumor such as melanoma, head and neck, liver or kidney cancer.

This chain uses TRBV19 with TRBJ1-5; maybe TRBD1 (6 bases). This CDR3 is built from 14 residues. V dropped 4 bases and J dropped 6 bases, with 13 bases sitting between them. Germline V gene data show CDR1 as LNHDA and CDR2 as SQIVND (reference sequence). The DNA for the CDR3 is TGTGCCAGTAGTACACGACAGGAGGGTCAGCCCCAGCATTTT. Amino acid sequence: CASSTRQEGQPQHF.

The chain recombines TRBV2 with TRBJ1-2, with 7 bases aligning to TRBD1. V was pared by 8 bases and J by 0 bases, with 21 bases of the junction left unmatched. From germline, CDR1 is SNHLY and CDR2 FYNNEI. The CDR3 sequence is 19 residues long. DNA of the CDR3: TGTGCCAGCCGGAGGTTTACGGCTCGGGTAGGGACAGCTAACTATGGCTACACCTTC. Its protein is CASRRFTARVGTANYGYTF. Full variable domain (missing parts from reference TRBV2 and TRBJ1-2): EPEVTQTPSHQVTQMGQEVILRCVPISNHLYFYWYRQILGQKVEFLVSFYNNEISEKSEIFDDQFSVERPDGSNFTLKIRSTKLEDSAMYFCASRRFTARVGTANYGYTFGSGTRLTVV.

The rearrangement joins TRBV11-3 to TRBJ2-7, with D uncertain. Between the trimmed V and J ends, which lost 1 base and 5 bases, there was a span of 18 bases. The germline V gene has CDR1 SGHNT and CDR2 YENEEA. The CDR3 has 16 amino acids. CDR3 protein: CASSLAAAVSFHEQYF. CDR3 bases: TGTGCCAGCAGCTTAGCGGCGGCCGTTTCATTCCACGAGCAGTACTTC.